The 26 T cell receptor beta chains below all came from one sample that was sequenced in a study of CD8+ T cells in alopecia areata. Extraction of RNA preceded its reverse transcription into cDNA, which served as the sequencing template. This table comes from immunoSEQ multiplex PCR, and its TCRdb copy is limited to in-frame clones, with some not included. The profile shows about 150,000 clones, 62% of them singletons. The sample comprised CD8+ T cells sorted from blood. These receptor sequences come from a human donor in good health.

This clone was counted a few times. The chain carries TRBV29-1 and TRBJ1-1; TRBD1 might be the D (5 bases). The CDR3 sequence is 11 residues long. V gave up 4 bases and J gave up 11 bases, with 14 bases separating them. In germline, CDR1 is SQVTM, CDR2 ANQGSEA. The CDR3 is CSVGGGTWAFF. CDR3 nucleotide sequence: TGCAGCGTTGGAGGAGGGACGTGGGCTTTCTTT.

This clone was recorded a few times. This chain joins TRBV10-1 and TRBJ2-7; a weak D match, TRBD2 (5 bases). CDR1 and CDR2 (germline): WNHNN, SYGVQD (reference sequence). The V gene lost 8 bases and the J gene lost 2 bases, with 7 bases spanning the gap. The CDR3 consists of 11 residues. This CDR3 reads CASPRAYEQYF. DNA for the CDR3: TGCGCCAGCCCGCGGGCCTACGAGCAGTACTTC.

The rearrangement links TRBV11-2 to TRBJ2-5, with 8 positions matching TRBD1. This CDR3 region has 16 residues. Losses at the gene ends were 1 base for V and 5 bases for J; bases not matched to a gene: 9. Germline V CDR1 and CDR2: SGHAT, FQNNGV. The DNA of the CDR3 is TGTGCCAGCAGCTTAGGGACCCCGCAGGGGGCGGAGACCCAGTACTTC. Its protein product is CASSLGTPQGAETQYF.

The chain is built from TRBV29-1 and TRBJ2-7; possibly TRBD2 for D (6 bases). V dropped 4 bases and J dropped 0 bases, with 13 bases sitting between them. CDR1 SQVTM and CDR2 ANQGSEA come from the germline V gene. The length of the CDR3 is 14 residues. CDR3 DNA: TGCAGCGTTGTTCCAGCGGGCCTCTCCTACGAGCAGTACTTC. Its translation: CSVVPAGLSYEQYF.

In nucleotides, the CDR3 is TGTGCTAGTGGTTTGGCCGCATGGGAGCAGTACTTC. Translating gives CASGLAAWEQYF. The chain employs TRBV12-5 and TRBJ2-7; D uncertain. Germline-derived CDR1 and CDR2 are LGHNT and FRNRAP. Trimming cost V 1 base and J 7 bases, with 8 bases left between them. The CDR3 is made up of 12 amino acids.

The chain couples TRBV18 to TRBJ2-7; 7 nucleotides agree with TRBD1. V trimming: 0 bases; J trimming: 7 bases; junction bases outside the gene matches: 3. Germline loops: CDR1 KGHSH, CDR2 LQKENI. This CDR3 contains 13 residues. CDR3: CASSPPTGKEQYF. Here the CDR3 DNA reads TGTGCCAGCTCACCACCGACAGGGAAGGAGCAGTACTTC.

The rearrangement joins TRBV29-1 to TRBJ2-7, with TRBD1 matching over 7 bases. V shed 0 bases and J 3 bases; nucleotides not matched to a gene: 5. Per germline, CDR1 SQVTM and CDR2 ANQGSEA. The CDR3 has 14 residues. The CDR3 region has the DNA TGCAGCGTTGAAGAACCGGGACAGAGCTACGAGCAGTACTTC. It translates to CSVEEPGQSYEQYF.

This clone was seen a single time. The chain couples TRBV9 to TRBJ1-5; 9 bases agree with TRBD1. The germline V gene has CDR1 SGDLS and CDR2 YYNGEE. With V trimmed by 3 bases and J by 1 base, 5 bases remained unmatched. CDR3 length: 16 residues. The CDR3 region is CASSATGGASNQPQHF. DNA for the CDR3: TGTGCCAGCAGCGCAACAGGGGGCGCGAGCAATCAGCCCCAGCATTTT.

The V and J genes are TRBV30 and TRBJ2-1, with a tentative D call TRBD1 (6 bases). V lost 0 bases and J lost 4, with 10 bases in between. The CDR3 has 14 residues. Looked up from germline, CDR1 is GTSNPN and CDR2 is SVGIG (reference sequence). DNA of the CDR3: TGTGCCTGGAGTGTACCAGGGGTGTACAATGAGCAGTTCTTC. It specifies CAWSVPGVYNEQFF.

This rearrangement joins TRBV6-5 to TRBJ2-7; the D gene is possibly TRBD2 (5 bases). CDR3 length: 16 amino acids. CDR1 is MNHEY and CDR2 is SVGAGI in the germline V gene. Trimming took 2 bases from V and 5 from J, leaving 19 bases between them. For the CDR3, the DNA is TGTGCCAGCAGTTACCTTGTGGGAGCCCCGGACGACGAGCAGTACTTC. As protein: CASSYLVGAPDDEQYF.

J is TRBJ2-2 and V is TRBV6-5; D gene ambiguous. V was clipped by 8 bases and J by 6 bases, with 10 bases between them. The CDR3 extends over 12 amino acids. The V gene's germline CDR1 is MNHEY and CDR2 SVGAGI. The CDR3 loop reads CASGTFSGELFF. CDR3 DNA sequence: TGTGCCAGCGGAACATTCTCCGGGGAGCTGTTTTTT.

This clone has only a few counts. This sequence joins TRBV29-1 and TRBJ1-1; D remains ambiguous. Trimming left V 2 bases short and J 3 bases short, with 7 bases between. The CDR3 has 12 residues. Germline V gene lookup returns CDR1 SQVTM and CDR2 ANQGSEA. Here the CDR3 reads CSVEPSYTEAFF. The CDR3 DNA reads as TGCAGCGTTGAACCCTCGTACACTGAAGCTTTCTTT.

This clone was recorded a few times. The chain has TRBV11-2 and TRBJ1-5; D unclear. Trimming took 5 bases from V and 3 from J, leaving 14 bases between them. The CDR3 consists of 15 residues. Germline-derived CDR1 and CDR2 are SGHAT and FQNNGV. CDR3 DNA sequence: TGTGCCAGCAGCCTTCGGGCGGGCCTCAATCAGCCCCAGCATTTT. Encoded protein: CASSLRAGLNQPQHF.

In this sample, this clone turned up a few times. This chain uses TRBV27 with TRBJ1-1, with D maybe TRBD1 (5 bases). Per germline, CDR1 MNHEY and CDR2 SMNVEV (reference sequence). The CDR3 is 14 residues long. V lost 5 bases to trimming and J lost 1 base, with 11 bases between them. CDR3 bases: TGTGCCAGCAGTCCCCTCGGGGGGAACACTGAAGCTTTCTTT. Protein: CASSPLGGNTEAFF.

About this clone: Given a far larger clone just one base away, this is likely a sequencing read error. The chain is built from TRBV10-2 and TRBJ2-7; TRBD1 aligns across 11 bases. Germline values: CDR1 WSHSY, CDR2 SAAADI. V lost 2 bases and J lost 7; bases outside the gene matches: 4. The CDR3 is 14 amino acids. CDR3 sequence: CASSETGTGGEQYF. CDR3 nucleotides: TGCGCCAGCAGTGAGACCGGGACAGGGGGTGAGCAGTACTTC.

V is TRBV19 and J is TRBJ2-3; 7 nucleotides match TRBD2. The junction had 14 bases not matched to a gene; V was cut back by 5 bases and J by 3 bases. CDR3 length equals 17 residues. CDR1 and CDR2 (germline): LNHDA, SQIVND (reference sequence). CDR3 loop: CASSLLGGSFITDTQYF. Here the CDR3 DNA reads TGTGCCAGTAGTCTACTCGGCGGGAGCTTTATTACAGATACGCAGTATTTT.

With respect to this clone: The same CDR3 arises from other DNA sequences in this sample as well. CDR3 coding DNA: TGCGCCAGCAGCTTGGTTTCCGTCAACACTGAAGCTTTCTTT. This codes for CASSLVSVNTEAFF. The chain joins TRBV5-1 to TRBJ1-1, with unresolved D. Trimming stripped 0 bases from V and 2 bases from J, with 8 bases between. The CDR3 extends over 14 amino acids. The germline V gene has CDR1 SGHRS and CDR2 YFSETQ.

This chain links TRBV29-1 with TRBJ2-7, with D possibly being TRBD1 (6 bases). The CDR3 length is 13 residues. Germline V lookup: CDR1 SQVTM, CDR2 ANQGSEA. V lost 5 bases to trimming and J lost 2 bases, with 13 bases between them. The CDR3 DNA sequence: TGCAGCGTTCTCTGGACAGAAACCTACGAGCAGTACTTC. The encoded protein is CSVLWTETYEQYF.

V gene TRBV5-4 combines with J gene TRBJ2-3, with D tentatively TRBD1 or TRBD2 (5 bases each). The CDR3 totals 15 residues. V lost 4 bases and J 10 bases, leaving 22 bases between the germline ends. Germline CDR1 is SGHNT and CDR2 is YYREEE (reference sequence). CDR3 in amino acids: CASSPAGTQLVPQYF. CDR3 DNA: TGTGCCAGCAGCCCAGCCGGGACCCAGTTGGTTCCGCAGTATTTT.

This clone was recorded at least ten times. The chain is built from TRBV9 and TRBJ2-1; weak D call: TRBD2 (6 bases). V was pared by 4 bases and J by 9 bases, with 14 bases between. This CDR3 is built from 13 residues. CDR1 SGDLS and CDR2 YYNGEE come from the germline V gene. For the CDR3, the DNA is TGTGCCAGCAGCCCTAGCGTGACCGGTGAGCAGTTCTTC. It specifies CASSPSVTGEQFF.

This clone was found a few times. The V call is TRBV2, the J call TRBJ2-1; no definite D call. CDR1 and CDR2 (germline): SNHLY, FYNNEI. The CDR3 runs to 11 residues. Trimming cost V 4 bases and J 3 bases, with 1 base left between them. The CDR3 here is CASSVYNEQFF. CDR3 nucleotide sequence: TGTGCCAGCAGTGTCTACAATGAGCAGTTCTTC. The variable domain in full, with the rest retrieved from reference TRBV2 and TRBJ2-1, is EPEVTQTPSHQVTQMGQEVILRCVPISNHLYFYWYRQILGQKVEFLVSFYNNEISEKSEIFDDQFSVERPDGSNFTLKIRSTKLEDSAMYFCASSVYNEQFFGPGTRLTVL.

The rearrangement uses TRBV13 and TRBJ2-7; TRBD2 might be the D (5 bases). V was pared by 5 bases and J by 9 bases, with 20 bases between. The CDR3 length is 14 residues. The germline CDR1 and CDR2 sequences are PRHDT and FYEKMQ (reference sequence). CDR3 protein: CASSPRGLPLVQYF. The CDR3 DNA sequence: TGTGCCAGCAGCCCCCGCGGACTCCCTCTGGTGCAGTACTTC.

This clone was counted once. The chain employs TRBV25-1 and TRBJ1-1; tentative D call: TRBD1 (5 bases). The CDR3 loop spans 13 amino acids. Germline values: CDR1 MGHDK, CDR2 SYGVNS. V shed 8 bases and J shed 1 base, with 11 bases lying between them. CDR3 protein: CASGATANTEAFF. The CDR3, as DNA: TGTGCCAGCGGCGCGACAGCGAACACTGAAGCTTTCTTT.

The gene calls are TRBV29-1 and TRBJ2-7, with unresolved D. Germline V gives CDR1 SQVTM, CDR2 ANQGSEA. The V and J ends lost 3 bases and 4 bases respectively, with 10 bases between them. This CDR3 contains 12 residues. CDR3 amino acids: CSVESLGYEQYF. The DNA for the CDR3 is TGCAGCGTTGAGAGTTTGGGATACGAGCAGTACTTC.

The chain uses TRBV27 and TRBJ2-5; unclear D gene. Trimming cost V 10 bases and J 5 bases, with 11 bases left between them. The germline CDR1 and CDR2 sequences are MNHEY and SMNVEV (reference sequence). The CDR3 totals 11 residues. CDR3 sequence (DNA): TGTGCCACCCGTGGCGCGGAGACCCAGTACTTC. As protein: CATRGAETQYF.

This clone came up a few times. The rearrangement uses TRBV6-6 and TRBJ2-7; 11 bases are a match to TRBD1. The trim removed 6 bases at V and 3 bases at J, leaving 1 base unmatched. Germline V lookup: CDR1 MNHNY, CDR2 SVGAGI (reference sequence). This CDR3 comprises 13 residues. DNA for the CDR3: TGTGCCAGCAGCGGGACAGGGGGCTACGAGCAGTACTTC. Residues: CASSGTGGYEQYF.